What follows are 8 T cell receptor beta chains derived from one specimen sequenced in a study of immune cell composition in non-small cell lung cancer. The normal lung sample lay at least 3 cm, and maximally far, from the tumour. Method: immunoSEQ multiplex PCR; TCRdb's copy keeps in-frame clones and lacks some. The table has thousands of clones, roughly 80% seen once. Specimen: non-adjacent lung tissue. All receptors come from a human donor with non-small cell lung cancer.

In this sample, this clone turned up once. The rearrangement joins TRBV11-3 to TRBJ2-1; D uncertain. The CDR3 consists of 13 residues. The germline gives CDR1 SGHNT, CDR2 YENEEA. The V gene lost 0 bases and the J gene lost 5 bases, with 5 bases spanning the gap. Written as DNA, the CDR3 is TGTGCCAGCAGCTTAGACAGAAACAATGAGCAGTTCTTC. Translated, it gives CASSLDRNNEQFF. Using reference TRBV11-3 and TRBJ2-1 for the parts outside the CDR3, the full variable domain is EAGVVQSPRYKIIEKKQPVAFWCNPISGHNTLYWYLQNLGQGPELLIRYENEEAVDDSQLPKDRFSAERLKGVDSTLKIQPAELGDSAVYLCASSLDRNNEQFFGPGTRLTVL.

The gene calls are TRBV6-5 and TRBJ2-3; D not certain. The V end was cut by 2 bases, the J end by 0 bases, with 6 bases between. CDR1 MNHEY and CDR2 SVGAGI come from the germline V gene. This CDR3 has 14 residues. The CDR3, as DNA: TGTGCCAGCAGTTACGGTGCGAGCACAGATACGCAGTATTTT. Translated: CASSYGASTDTQYF.

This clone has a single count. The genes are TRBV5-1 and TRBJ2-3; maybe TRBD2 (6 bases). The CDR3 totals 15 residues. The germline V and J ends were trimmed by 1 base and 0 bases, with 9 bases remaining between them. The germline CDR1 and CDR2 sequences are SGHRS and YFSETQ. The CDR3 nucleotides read TGCGCCAGCAGCTTGTTAGCGGAGAGCACAGATACGCAGTATTTT. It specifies CASSLLAESTDTQYF.

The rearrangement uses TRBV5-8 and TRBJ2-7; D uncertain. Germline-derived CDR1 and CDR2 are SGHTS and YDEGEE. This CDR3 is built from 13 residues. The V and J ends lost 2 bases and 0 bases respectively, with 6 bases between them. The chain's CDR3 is CASSFQASYEQYF. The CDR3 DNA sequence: TGTGCCAGCAGCTTTCAGGCCTCCTACGAGCAGTACTTC.

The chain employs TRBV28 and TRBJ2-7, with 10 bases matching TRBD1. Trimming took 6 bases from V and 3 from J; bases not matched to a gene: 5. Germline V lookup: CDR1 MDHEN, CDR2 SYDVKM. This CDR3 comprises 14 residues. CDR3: CASSRTGGNYEQYF. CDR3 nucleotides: TGTGCCAGCAGCAGGACAGGGGGTAACTACGAGCAGTACTTC.

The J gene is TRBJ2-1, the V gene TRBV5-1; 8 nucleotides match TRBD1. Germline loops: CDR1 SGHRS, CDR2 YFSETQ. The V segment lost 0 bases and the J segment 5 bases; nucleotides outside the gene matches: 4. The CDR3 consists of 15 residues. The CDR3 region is CASSLEGQVDNEQFF. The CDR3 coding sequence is TGCGCCAGCAGCTTGGAGGGACAGGTTGACAATGAGCAGTTCTTC.

CDR3 bases: TGCAGCGTTGAAGGGGGGCCGAACTACGAGCAGTACTTC. It codes for CSVEGGPNYEQYF. The genes are TRBV29-1 and TRBJ2-7; maybe TRBD1 (6 bases). Trimming shortened V by 1 base and J by 3 bases, and 10 bases separated the two germline ends. CDR1 and CDR2 from the germline V gene are SQVTM and ANQGSEA. This CDR3 region has 13 residues.

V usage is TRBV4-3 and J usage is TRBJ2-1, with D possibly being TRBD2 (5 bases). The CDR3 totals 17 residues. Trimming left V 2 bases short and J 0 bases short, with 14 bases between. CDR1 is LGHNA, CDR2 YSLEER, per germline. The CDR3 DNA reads TGCGCCAGCAGCCAAAGAGCGGAGGAGAGCTCCTACAATGAGCAGTTCTTC. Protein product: CASSQRAEESSYNEQFF.